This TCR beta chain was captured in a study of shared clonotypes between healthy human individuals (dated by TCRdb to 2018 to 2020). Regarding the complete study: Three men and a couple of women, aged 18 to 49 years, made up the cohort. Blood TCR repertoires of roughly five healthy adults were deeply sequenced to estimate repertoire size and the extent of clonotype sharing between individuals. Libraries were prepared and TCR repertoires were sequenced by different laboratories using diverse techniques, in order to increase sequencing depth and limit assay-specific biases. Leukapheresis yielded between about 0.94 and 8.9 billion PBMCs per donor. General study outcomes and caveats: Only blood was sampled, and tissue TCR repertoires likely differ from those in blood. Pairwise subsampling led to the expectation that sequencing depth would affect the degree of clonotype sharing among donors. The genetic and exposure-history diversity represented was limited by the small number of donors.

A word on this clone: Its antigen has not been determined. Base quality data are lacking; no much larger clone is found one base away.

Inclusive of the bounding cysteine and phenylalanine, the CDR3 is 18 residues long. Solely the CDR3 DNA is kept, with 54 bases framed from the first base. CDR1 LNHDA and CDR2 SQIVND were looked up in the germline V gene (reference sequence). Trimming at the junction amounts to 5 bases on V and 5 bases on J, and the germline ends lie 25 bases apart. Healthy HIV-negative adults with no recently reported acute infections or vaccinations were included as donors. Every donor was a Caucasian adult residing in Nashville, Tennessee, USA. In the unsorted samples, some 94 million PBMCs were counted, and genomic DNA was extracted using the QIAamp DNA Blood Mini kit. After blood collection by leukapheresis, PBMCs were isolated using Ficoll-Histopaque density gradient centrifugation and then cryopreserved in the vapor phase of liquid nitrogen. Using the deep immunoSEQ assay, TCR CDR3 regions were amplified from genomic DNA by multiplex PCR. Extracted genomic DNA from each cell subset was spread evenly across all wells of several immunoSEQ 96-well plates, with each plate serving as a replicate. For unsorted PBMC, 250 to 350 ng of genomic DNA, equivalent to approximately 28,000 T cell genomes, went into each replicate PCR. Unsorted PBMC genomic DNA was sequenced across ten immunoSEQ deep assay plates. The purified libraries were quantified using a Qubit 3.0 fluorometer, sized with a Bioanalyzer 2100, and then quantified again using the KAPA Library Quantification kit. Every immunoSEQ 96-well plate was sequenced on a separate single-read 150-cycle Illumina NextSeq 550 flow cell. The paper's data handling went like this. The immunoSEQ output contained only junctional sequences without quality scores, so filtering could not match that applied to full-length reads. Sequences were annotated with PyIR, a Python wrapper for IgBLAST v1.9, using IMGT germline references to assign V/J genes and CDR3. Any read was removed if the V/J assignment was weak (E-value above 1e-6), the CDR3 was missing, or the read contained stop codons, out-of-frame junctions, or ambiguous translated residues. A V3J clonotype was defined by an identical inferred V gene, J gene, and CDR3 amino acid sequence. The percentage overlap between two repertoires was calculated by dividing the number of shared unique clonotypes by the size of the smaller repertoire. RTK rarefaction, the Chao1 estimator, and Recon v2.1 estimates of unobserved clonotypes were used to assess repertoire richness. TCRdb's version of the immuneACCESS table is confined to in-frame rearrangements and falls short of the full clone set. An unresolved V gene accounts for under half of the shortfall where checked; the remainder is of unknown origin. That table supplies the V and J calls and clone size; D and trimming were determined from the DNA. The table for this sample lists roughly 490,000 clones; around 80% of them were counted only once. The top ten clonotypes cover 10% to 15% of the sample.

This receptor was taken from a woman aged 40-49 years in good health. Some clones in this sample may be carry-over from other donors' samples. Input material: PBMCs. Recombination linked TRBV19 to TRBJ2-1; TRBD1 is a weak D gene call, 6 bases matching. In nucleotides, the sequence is TGTGCCAGTAGTTCACGGGCCGCTAGACAGGCAACGGACAATGAGCAGTTCTTC. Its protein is CASSSRAARQATDNEQFF.